The entry below gives a single TCR beta chain sequence along with its context. Antigen unknown. Healthy Caucasians made up all donors. This specimen comes from a study of identical twins. The study's findings and limits: Interpretation of the results relied on cross-sectional statistical analysis and not on following the same donors. Zero-insertion results could be subject to partial confounding by invariant MAIT and iNKT cells. Modeled out-of-frame TCR alpha sharing in monozygotic twins fell below observed levels.

TCRdb re-called the 5' RACE reads with MiXCR, one entry per CDR3 protein. The data hold some 1,700,000 distinct CDR3 sequences, with under 35% observed a single time. The CDR3 loop spans 16 amino acids. Material: cord blood. The J gene is TRBJ2-7, the V gene TRBV12-2. TRBV12-2 is noted as a pseudogene. This TCR derives from a newborn girl in good health. CDR3 sequence reads: CASRLAPHPSSYEQYF. The CDR3 region has the DNA TGTGCAAGTCGCTTAGCGCCGCATCCGAGCTCCTACGAGCAGTACTTC.